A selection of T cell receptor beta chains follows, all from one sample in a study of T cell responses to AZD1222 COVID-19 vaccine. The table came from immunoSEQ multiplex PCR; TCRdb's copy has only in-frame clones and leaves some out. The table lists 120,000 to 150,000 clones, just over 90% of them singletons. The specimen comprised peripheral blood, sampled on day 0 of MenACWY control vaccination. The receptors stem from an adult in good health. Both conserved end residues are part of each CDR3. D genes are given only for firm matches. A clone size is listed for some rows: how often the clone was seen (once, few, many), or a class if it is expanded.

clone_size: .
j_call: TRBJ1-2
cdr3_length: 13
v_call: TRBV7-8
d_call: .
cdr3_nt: TGTGCCAGCAGCTTATCACAGCACTATGGCTACACCTTC
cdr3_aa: CASSLSQHYGYTF

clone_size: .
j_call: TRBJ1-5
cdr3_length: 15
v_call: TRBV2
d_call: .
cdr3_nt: TGTGCCAGCAGGGGAGGGGACACTAGCAATCAGCCCCAGCATTTT
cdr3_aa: CASRGGDTSNQPQHF

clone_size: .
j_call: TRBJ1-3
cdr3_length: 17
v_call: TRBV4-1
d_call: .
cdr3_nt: TGCGCCAGCAGCCAAGATTGGCGCATCCACCGACGAAACACCATATATTTT
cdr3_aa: CASSQDWRIHRRNTIYF

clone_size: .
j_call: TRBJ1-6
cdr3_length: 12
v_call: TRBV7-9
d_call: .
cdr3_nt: TGTGCCAGCAGCAACAGCAATTCACCCCTCCACTTT
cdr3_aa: CASSNSNSPLHF

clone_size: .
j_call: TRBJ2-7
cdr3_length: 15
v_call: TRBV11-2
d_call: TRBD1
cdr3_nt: TGTGCCAGCAGAAGTATAGGACAGGGGAACCACGAGCAGTACTTC
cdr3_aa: CASRSIGQGNHEQYF

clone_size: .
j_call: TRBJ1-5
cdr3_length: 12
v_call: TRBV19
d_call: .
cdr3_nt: TGTGCCTCAGGCCCCCCGAATCAGCCCCAGCATTTT
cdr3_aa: CASGPPNQPQHF

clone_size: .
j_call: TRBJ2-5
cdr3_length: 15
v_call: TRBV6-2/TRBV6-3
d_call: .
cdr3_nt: TGTGCCAGCAGTTACTCTAAAGGCGGTGCTGAGACCCAGTACTTC
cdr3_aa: CASSYSKGGAETQYF

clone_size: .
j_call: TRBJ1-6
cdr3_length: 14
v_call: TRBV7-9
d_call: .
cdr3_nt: TGTGCCAGCAGCTTACAGGCCCTGAATTCACCCCTCCACTTT
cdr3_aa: CASSLQALNSPLHF

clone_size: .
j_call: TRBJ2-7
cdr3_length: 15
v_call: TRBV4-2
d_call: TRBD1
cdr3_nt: TGTGCCAGCAGCCAAGATCTCCAGGGGGTTTACGAGCAGTACTTC
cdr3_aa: CASSQDLQGVYEQYF

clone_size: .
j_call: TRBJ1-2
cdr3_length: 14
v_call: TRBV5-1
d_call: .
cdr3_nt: TGCGCCAGCAGCGCCCAGGGTAGTGTCTATGGCTACACCTTC
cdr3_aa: CASSAQGSVYGYTF

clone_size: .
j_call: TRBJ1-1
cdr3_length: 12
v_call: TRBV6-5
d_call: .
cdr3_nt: TGTGCCAGTACGGGGGGGTCAACTGAAGCTTTCTTT
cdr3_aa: CASTGGSTEAFF

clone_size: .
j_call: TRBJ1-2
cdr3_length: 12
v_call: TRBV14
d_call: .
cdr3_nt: TGTGCCAGCAGCCCCGGCGGGAATGGCTACACCTTC
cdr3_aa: CASSPGGNGYTF

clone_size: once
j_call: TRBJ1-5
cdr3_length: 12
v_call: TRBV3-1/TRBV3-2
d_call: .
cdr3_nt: TGTGCCAGCAGCCAAAACAGTCAGCCCCAGCATTTT
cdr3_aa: CASSQNSQPQHF

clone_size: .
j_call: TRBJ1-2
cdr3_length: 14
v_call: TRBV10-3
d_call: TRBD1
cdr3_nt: TGTGCCATCAGTGAGACAGGGGGTAACTATGGCTACACCTTC
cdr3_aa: CAISETGGNYGYTF

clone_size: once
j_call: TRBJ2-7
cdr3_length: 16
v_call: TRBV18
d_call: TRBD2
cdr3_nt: TGTGCCAGCTCACCACCTGGGGTAGCGGGAAGATACGAGCAGTACTTC
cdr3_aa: CASSPPGVAGRYEQYF

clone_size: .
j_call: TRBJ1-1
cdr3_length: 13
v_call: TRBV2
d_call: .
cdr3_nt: TGTGCCAGCAGTTACACGAGGGACACTGAAGCTTTCTTT
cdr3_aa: CASSYTRDTEAFF

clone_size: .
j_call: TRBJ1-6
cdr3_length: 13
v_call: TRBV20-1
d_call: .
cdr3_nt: TGCAGTGCTAGTCTCCAGGGGAATTCACCCCTCCACTTT
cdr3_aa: CSASLQGNSPLHF

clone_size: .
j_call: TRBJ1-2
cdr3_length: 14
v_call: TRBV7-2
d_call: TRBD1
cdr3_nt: TGTGCCAGCAGCTTAGTCGGGACAGGGTATGGCTACACCTTC
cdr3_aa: CASSLVGTGYGYTF

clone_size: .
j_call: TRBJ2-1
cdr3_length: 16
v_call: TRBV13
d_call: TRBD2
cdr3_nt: TGTGCCAGCAGCTCCTCTAGCGGGGGGGCCGGGAATGAGCAGTTCTTC
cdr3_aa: CASSSSSGGAGNEQFF

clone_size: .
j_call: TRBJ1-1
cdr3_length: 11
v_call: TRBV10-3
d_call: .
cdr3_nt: TGTGCCGCGAAGACAGGATCTGAAGCTTTCTTT
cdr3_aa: CAAKTGSEAFF

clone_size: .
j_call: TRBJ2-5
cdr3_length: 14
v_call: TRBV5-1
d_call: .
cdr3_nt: TGCGCCAGCAGCTCCGCGTTTGGAGTGGAGACCCAGTACTTC
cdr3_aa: CASSSAFGVETQYF

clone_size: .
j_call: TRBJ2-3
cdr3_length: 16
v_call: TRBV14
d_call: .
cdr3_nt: TGTGCCAGCAGCCAACAGGATAGAACATATAACAATACGCAGTATTTT
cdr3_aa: CASSQQDRTYNNTQYF

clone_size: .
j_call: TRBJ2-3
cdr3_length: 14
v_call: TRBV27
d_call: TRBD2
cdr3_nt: TGTGCCAGCAGTTTAGGGACTAGGGGAGATACGCAGTATTTT
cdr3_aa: CASSLGTRGDTQYF

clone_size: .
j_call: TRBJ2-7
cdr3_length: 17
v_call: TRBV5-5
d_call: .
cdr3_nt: TGTGCCAGCAGCTTGTTCGTGCTGCGGACGGGTCCCTACGAGCAGTACTTC
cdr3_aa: CASSLFVLRTGPYEQYF

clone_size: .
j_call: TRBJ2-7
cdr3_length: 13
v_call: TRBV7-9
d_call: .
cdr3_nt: TGTGCCAGCAGCTACGACACCTCCTACGAGCAGTACTTC
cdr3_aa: CASSYDTSYEQYF

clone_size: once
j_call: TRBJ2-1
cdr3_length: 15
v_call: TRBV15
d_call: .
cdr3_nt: TGTGCCACCAGCAGAGATCGCATAGCTGGCTATGAGCAGTTCTTC
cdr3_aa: CATSRDRIAGYEQFF

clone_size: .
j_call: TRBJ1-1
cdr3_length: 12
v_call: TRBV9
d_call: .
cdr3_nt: TGTGCCAGCAGCGTTGAGGGCACTGAAGCTTTCTTT
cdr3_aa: CASSVEGTEAFF

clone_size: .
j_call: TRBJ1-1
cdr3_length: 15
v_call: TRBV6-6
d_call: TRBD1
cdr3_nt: TGTGCCAGCTTTAGGACAGGCCGAGTCAACACTGAAGCTTTCTTT
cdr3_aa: CASFRTGRVNTEAFF